Detailed here is one T cell receptor (beta chain). Its antigen is still unknown. No base-level quality is on record; no much larger clone is a single base apart. This specimen comes from a study of beta chain features in type 1 diabetes listed by TCRdb under 2018. General notes on the study: Mean age, gender distribution, total cell number and subset yield were not different between patients and healthy donors. Across all samples, around 100 million sorted cells were examined, and cell number per subset correlated strongly with RNA yield. In the study, recently diagnosed type 1 diabetes patients and matched healthy donors were compared on the TCRB repertoires of their sorted circulating CD4+ T cell subsets. Whereas all 28 donors provided naive and central memory subsets, regulatory and stem cell-like memory subsets were isolated from just 8 patients and roughly 8 healthy donors.

The entire amount of isolated RNA was reverse transcribed using the High Capacity cDNA Reverse Transcription Kit, so the sequenced TCRB transcripts were expressed ones. Deep immunoSEQ sequencing was performed on naive, central memory and regulatory T cell samples, with an average of roughly 3.5 million total reads per sample. Sorted cells were lysed in RLT buffer and RNA was extracted with DNase-treated RNeasy Micro or Mini kits, depending on cell number. To prevent cross-contamination, each cell subset was processed individually, whereas patient and healthy donor samples were processed jointly. The immunoSEQ multiplex PCR was used to amplify TCRB sequences from cDNA, yielding 87-bp fragments that span the CDR3 region. Amplicons were sequenced on the Illumina HiSeq platform. As for the original processing: Synthetic template baselines were used to correct PCR bias computationally, reads within Hamming distance 2 were collapsed, and singletons that could not be merged were discarded. Reads were aligned against IMGT to assign V, D and J genes, CDR3 length and insertions or deletions at six rearrangement sites. Within each subset, clonotype counts were normalized to sorted cell number, after which true diversity and Gini coefficients were computed with the tcR R package. Repertoire sharing was quantified using the overlap coefficient calculated on TCRB nucleotide sequences. In TCRdb, the immuneACCESS table is reduced to in-frame sequences with V and J assigned. These tables do not hold every clone; where another copy was compared, an unresolved V gene accounts for under half, and the others remain unexplained. V and J calls and clone size come straight from that table; D and trimming were deduced from the DNA. The table for this sample lists 400,000 or so clones; roughly a tenth of them were counted only once. The ten biggest clones cover over 0.45% of the sample.

From each donor, a single peripheral blood sample of 100 to 150 mL on average was drawn into heparinised tubes. A BD FACSAria II and a panel including CD45RO, CCR7, CD25, CD127, CD95 and CD27 were used to sort naive, central memory, regulatory and stem cell-like memory CD4+ T cells. Purity was above 95% for every sorted population. Right away, PBMCs were isolated by Lymphoprep density gradient centrifugation and were stained directly, with no culture step. So that batch effects would be minimized, each experiment stained and sorted samples in pairs, pairing one healthy donor with one patient. Overall results and qualifications from the work: Naive, central memory and regulatory TCRB repertoires appeared more similar among patients than among healthy donors. Because cDNA was sequenced instead of genomic DNA, activated cells with high expression could be over-represented, although the groups did not differ in activation or CD3 levels. At VDJ recombination sites, type 1 diabetes patients had fewer insertions and more deleted nucleotides, which implies abnormalities in thymic rearrangement. A moderate but significant shortening of TCRB CDR3 length was observed in type 1 diabetes patients in all four CD4+ subsets. PCR might favor shorter templates, but patient and control samples were amplified and corrected together, so any skew would affect both groups equally. Because the HLA sub-analyses included only small numbers of individuals, any influence of HLA type on TCRB rearrangement was left unresolved.

Sequences were obtained from central memory CD4+ T cells from blood. This receptor was obtained from a man younger than 40 with type 1 diabetes.

The base sequence is TGTGCCAGCAGCCCGTTTAGCGGGACCTCCTACGAGCAGTACTTC. This is translated as CASSPFSGTSYEQYF. The sequence links TRBV7-2 to TRBJ2-7, and 8 junction bases match TRBD2. CDR3 length: 15 amino acids, cysteine to phenylalanine. Of the read, only the CDR3 DNA is kept; its 45 bases are in frame from base 1. For CDR1 and CDR2, the germline V gene lists SGHTA and FQGNSA. Trimming accounts for 5 bases at V and 0 bases at J, while the number of junction bases matched to no gene is 6.